The clone carrying this TCR beta chain was picked up a small number of times. The antigen remains undetermined. The sample is drawn from a study of blood T cells in healthy people across ages. Study background: T cells yielded about one barcoded beta molecule per two cells through template switching.

The V gene's germline CDR1 is SNHLY and CDR2 FYNNEI. Trimming removed 1 base at V and 7 bases at J, with 10 bases between. This CDR3 contains 13 residues. Alongside a J-beta primer mix, a sample-barcoded 5' primer served in a second PCR lasting roughly 6 to 12 cycles. TCRdb recomputed calls from the 5' RACE reads with MiXCR, one row per CDR3 protein. The sample includes 550,000 to 600,000 distinct CDR3 sequences, 27% of them seen just once. General study findings and limits: With unsorted PBMCs, a conclusive comparison of naive versus antigen-experienced cells was not possible.

This clonotype was obtained from an older woman in good health. The J gene is TRBJ1-1, the V gene TRBV2; D remains unclear. Sequenced sample: blood. DNA of the CDR3: TGTGCCAGCAGTGAAGAACCCGGAAATGAAGCTTTCTTT. It yields the protein CASSEEPGNEAFF.